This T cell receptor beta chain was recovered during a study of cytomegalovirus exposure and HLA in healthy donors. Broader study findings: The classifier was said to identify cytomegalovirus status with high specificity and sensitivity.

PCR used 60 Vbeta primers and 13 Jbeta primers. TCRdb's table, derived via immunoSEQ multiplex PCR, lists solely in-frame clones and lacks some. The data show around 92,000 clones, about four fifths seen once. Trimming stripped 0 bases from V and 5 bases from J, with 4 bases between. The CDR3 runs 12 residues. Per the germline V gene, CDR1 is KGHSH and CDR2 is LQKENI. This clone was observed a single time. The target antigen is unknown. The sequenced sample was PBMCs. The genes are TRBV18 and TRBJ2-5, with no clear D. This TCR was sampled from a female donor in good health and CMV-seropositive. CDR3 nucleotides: TGTGCCAGCTCACCACCTTCGGAGACCCAGTACTTC. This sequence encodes CASSPPSETQYF.